This section outlines one T cell receptor beta chain sequence together with its context. Its antigen is still unknown. V dropped 4 bases and J dropped 2; count of bases not matched to a gene: 8. Germline CDR1 reads SGHNT; CDR2 reads YYREEE (reference sequence). The CDR3 consists of 16 residues. The data were obtained in a study of OX40 agonist ivuxolimab in advanced cancers. Turning to the study itself: Among those enrolled, mean age was about 58 years (range about 23 to 90) and approximately 83% were male. General study points: Among the lowest levels of clonal expansion were found in partial responders at 0.1-3.0 mg/kg.

Any history of autoimmune disease or systemic immunosuppression disqualified patients. The data were produced by immunoSEQ multiplex PCR, yet TCRdb's version contains in-frame clones alone and is incomplete. The sample includes 78,000 or so clones, 92% of them seen just once. The source is an adult with an advanced solid tumor such as melanoma, head and neck, liver or kidney cancer. V usage is TRBV5-4 and J usage is TRBJ2-1, with 8 positions matching TRBD2. The sequencing here drew on CD4+ or CD8+ T cells sorted from blood, taken in a trial of the OX40 agonist ivuxolimab. CDR3: CASSPAGGRAYNEQFF. The DNA for the CDR3 is TGTGCCAGCAGCCCCGCGGGGGGCCGGGCCTACAATGAGCAGTTCTTC.